Each of the 5 T cell receptor beta chains below was sequenced from the same sample in a study of neurological immune-mediated disorders. From the 5' RACE reads, TCRdb called clonotypes with MiXCR, one entry per CDR3 protein. The profile shows roughly 80,000 distinct CDR3 sequences, under 10% of them singletons. Sequencing was carried out using PBMCs. These receptors came from a man aged 50-60 years in good health.

This clonotype occurred many times. The chain uses TRBV5-1 and TRBJ2-2; 7 bases are shared with TRBD1. CDR3 size: 15 residues. CDR1 is SGHRS, CDR2 YFSETQ, per germline. Trimming at V came to 4 bases and at J to 3 bases, leaving 6 bases not matched to a gene. CDR3 amino acids: CASSPGTVYTGELFF. The CDR3 DNA follows: TGCGCCAGCAGCCCCGGGACAGTCTACACCGGGGAGCTGTTTTTT.

This clonotype was detected ten times or more. The chain is built from TRBV5-1 and TRBJ1-4; the D is unclear. The CDR3 totals 14 residues. Trimming left V 0 bases short and J 2 bases short, with 5 bases between. Germline CDR1 is SGHRS and CDR2 is YFSETQ. The CDR3 spells CASSLGATNEKLFF. Here the CDR3 DNA reads TGCGCCAGCAGCTTGGGGGCCACTAATGAAAAACTGTTTTTT.

Regarding this clonotype: A much bigger clone sits one base away, suggesting this may be a read error. The CDR3: CASSGASREFQPQHF. CDR3 nucleotides: TGTGCCAGCAGTGGGGCGTCACGGGAGTTTCAGCCCCAGCATTTT. This chain connects TRBV25-1 to TRBJ1-5; D not certain. V was shortened by 4 bases and J by 6 bases, with 16 bases between the two germline ends. Germline CDR1 reads MGHDK; CDR2 reads SYGVNS. CDR3 size: 15 residues. Filled out from reference TRBV25-1 and TRBJ1-5, the complete variable domain reads EADIYQTPRYLVIGTGKKITLECSQTMGHDKMYWYQQDPGMELHLIHYSYGVNSTEKGDLSSESTVSRIRTEHFPLTLESARPSHTSQYLCASSGASREFQPQHFGDGTRLSIL.

V is TRBV5-1 and J is TRBJ2-2; TRBD2 agrees at 7 bases. The CDR3 length is 19 residues. CDR1 and CDR2 from the germline V gene are SGHRS and YFSETQ. Trimming took 5 bases from V and 5 from J; bases not matched to a gene: 21. The CDR3 reads CASRQEGALSGGPTGELFF. The CDR3 DNA reads TGCGCCAGCAGACAAGAGGGTGCTTTGTCGGGAGGACCTACCGGGGAGCTGTTTTTT.

The rearrangement links TRBV7-3 to TRBJ2-1, with 12 bases lining up with TRBD2. Trimming removed 0 bases from V and 15 bases from J; junction bases left unmatched: 9. Per the germline V gene, CDR1 is SGHTA and CDR2 is FQGTGA. This CDR3 is built from 15 residues. The CDR3 DNA follows: TGTGCCAGCAGCTTAACAGGGACTAGCGGGCGGAGTCCGTTCTTC. Protein product: CASSLTGTSGRSPFF. Variable domain in full (rest from reference TRBV7-3 and TRBJ2-1): GAGVSQTPSNKVTEKGKYVELRCDPISGHTALYWYRQSLGQGPEFLIYFQGTGAADDSGLPNDRFFAVRPEGSVSTLKIQRTERGDSAVYLCASSLTGTSGRSPFFGPGTRLTVL.